This TCR beta chain emerged from a study of cytomegalovirus exposure and HLA in healthy donors. Across the whole study: An early release of data contained approximately 80 million unique TCRs, which came from HLA-typed donors. Of the donors genotyped, several hundred in all, about 82% fell in the Caucasian-associated ancestry cluster.

For this clone: The antigen remains undetermined.

The germline V gene has CDR1 MDHEN and CDR2 SYDVKM. The CDR3 spans 15 residues. Trimming removed 5 bases from V and 4 bases from J; junction bases left unmatched: 8. Study conclusions and caveats: It was likely that a cluster of highly shared sequence variants was a sequencing artifact.

PCR amplification relied on 60 Vbeta primers (plus 13 Jbeta primers). Sequencing used immunoSEQ multiplex PCR; TCRdb keeps in-frame clones, though not all of them. Among fewer than 150,000 clones listed, 80% were seen once. The TCR was taken from a male donor in good health and CMV-seronegative. The specimen was PBMCs. V is TRBV28 and J is TRBJ1-2; 9 bases are shared with TRBD1. CDR3: CASSTQTGGAYGYTF. The CDR3 DNA reads as TGTGCCAGCAGTACCCAGACAGGGGGGGCCTATGGCTACACCTTC.